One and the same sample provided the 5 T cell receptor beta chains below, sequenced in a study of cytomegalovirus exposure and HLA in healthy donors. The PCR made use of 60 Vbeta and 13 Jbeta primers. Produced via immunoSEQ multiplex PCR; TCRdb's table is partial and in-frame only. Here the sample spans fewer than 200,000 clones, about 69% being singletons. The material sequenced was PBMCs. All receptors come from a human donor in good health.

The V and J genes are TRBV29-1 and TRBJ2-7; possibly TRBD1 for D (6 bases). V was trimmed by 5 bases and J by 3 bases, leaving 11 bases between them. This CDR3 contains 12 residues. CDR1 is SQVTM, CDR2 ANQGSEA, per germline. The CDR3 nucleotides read TGCAGCGTTATGGAACAGGGCTACGAGCAGTACTTC. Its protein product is CSVMEQGYEQYF.

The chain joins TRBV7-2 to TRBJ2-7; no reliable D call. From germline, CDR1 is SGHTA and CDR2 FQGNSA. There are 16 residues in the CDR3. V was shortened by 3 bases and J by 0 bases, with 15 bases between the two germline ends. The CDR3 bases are TGTGCCAGCAGCTTTGCTATGCGCCCCATCTCCTACGAGCAGTACTTC. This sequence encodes CASSFAMRPISYEQYF.

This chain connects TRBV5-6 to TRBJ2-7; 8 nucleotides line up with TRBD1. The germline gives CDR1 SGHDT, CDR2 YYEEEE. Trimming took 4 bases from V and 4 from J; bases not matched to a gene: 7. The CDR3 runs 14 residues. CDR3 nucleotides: TGTGCCAGCAGCCCGACAGGGGCAAGGTACGAGCAGTACTTC. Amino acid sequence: CASSPTGARYEQYF. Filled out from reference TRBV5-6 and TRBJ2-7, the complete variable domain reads DAGVTQSPTHLIKTRGQQVTLRCSPKSGHDTVSWYQQALGQGPQFIFQYYEEEERQRGNFPDRFSGHQFPNYSSELNVNALLLGDSALYLCASSPTGARYEQYFGPGTRLTVT.

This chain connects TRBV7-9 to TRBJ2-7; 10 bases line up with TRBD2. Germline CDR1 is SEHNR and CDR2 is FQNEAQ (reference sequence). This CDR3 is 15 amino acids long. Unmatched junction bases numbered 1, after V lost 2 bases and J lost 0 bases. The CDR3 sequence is CASSLSGGGSYEQYF. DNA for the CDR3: TGTGCCAGCAGCTTAAGCGGGGGGGGCTCCTACGAGCAGTACTTC.

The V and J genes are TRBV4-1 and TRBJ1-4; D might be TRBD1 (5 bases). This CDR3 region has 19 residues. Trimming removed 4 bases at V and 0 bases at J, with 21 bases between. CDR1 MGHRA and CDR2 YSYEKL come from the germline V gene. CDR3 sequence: CASSRYTVRTRATNEKLFF. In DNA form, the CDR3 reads TGCGCCAGCAGCCGCTATACGGTGCGGACAAGGGCAACTAATGAAAAACTGTTTTTT.